The 30 T cell receptor beta chains reported below all come from one sample, sequenced in a study of T cells in Graves' hyperthyroidism and ophthalmopathy (dated by TCRdb to about 2019). Library preparation employed multiplex PCR. Sequenced using an Illumina HiSeq 2000. Amplification of TCR beta CDR3 regions was carried out from RNA transcripts. The TCR CDR3 was subjected to a first round of RT-PCR using the HTBI primer set and the Qiagen OneStep RT-PCR kit. The public reads were run again by TCRdb, first through fastp at Q25 and then through MiXCR, and only productive beta chains were kept. A single entry per CDR3 protein holds the most common genes and DNA from its merged rows. The sample data list 300,000 to 450,000 distinct CDR3 sequences, and roughly 18% of these were observed just once. The ten largest clones add up to 40% to 45% of the sample. Sequenced input: blood. The receptor source for this set is a man in his late teens or twenties with Graves' ophthalmopathy.

The table lists this clonotype with many counts. The V and J genes are TRBV28 and TRBJ2-1, with TRBD1 matching 7 bases. The CDR3 contains 14 residues. Germline CDR1 and CDR2: MDHEN and SYDVKM. The trim removed 6 bases at V and 3 bases at J, leaving 5 bases unmatched. CDR3 loop: CASSKGQDYNEQFF. The CDR3, as DNA: TGTGCCAGCAGCAAAGGACAGGACTACAATGAGCAGTTCTTC.

This clonotype was observed once. The chain has TRBV7-9 and TRBJ2-7, with D uncertain. The germline gives CDR1 SEHNR, CDR2 FQNEAQ (reference sequence). Trimming pared 5 bases from V and 3 bases from J, leaving 8 bases between. The CDR3 length is 12 residues. CDR3 sequence reads: CASSPMRYEQYF. The CDR3 bases are TGTGCCAGCAGCCCCATGCGCTACGAGCAGTACTTC.

This clonotype was picked up a small number of times. This chain links TRBV20-1 with TRBJ2-7; maybe TRBD2 (6 bases). Trimming left V 3 bases short and J 8 bases short, with 23 bases between. Germline V gene lookup returns CDR1 DFQATT and CDR2 SNEGSKA (reference sequence). The CDR3 has 15 amino acids. CDR3 coding DNA: TGCAGTGCTAGCGGGAGTGGTGGGGTTCAATTCCAGCAGTACTTC. Amino acids: CSASGSGGVQFQQYF.

The table lists this clonotype with many counts. This rearrangement joins TRBV7-2 to TRBJ2-4; perhaps TRBD2 as D (6 bases). Trimming took off 1 base at V and 4 bases at J, with 11 bases between the two ends. CDR1 is SGHTA, CDR2 FQGNSA, per germline. This CDR3 has 15 residues. DNA of the CDR3: TGTGCCAGCAGCTTAGTAGGGCTAGCGAAAAACATTCAGTACTTC. Translated: CASSLVGLAKNIQYF.

This clonotype appeared many times. The chain couples TRBV3-1 to TRBJ1-5; D gene uncertain. Trimming removed 5 bases at V and 4 bases at J, with 6 bases between. Germline assignment: CDR1 LGHDT and CDR2 YNNKEL (reference sequence). This CDR3 is 12 amino acids long. In DNA form, the CDR3 reads TGTGCCAGCAGCTATCAAAATCAGCCCCAGCATTTT. It encodes CASSYQNQPQHF. Based on the CDR3 plus reference TRBV3-1 and TRBJ1-5, the full variable domain is DTAVSQTPKYLVTQMGNDKSIKCEQNLGHDTMYWYKQDSKKFLKIMFSYNNKELIINETVPNRFSPKSPDKAHLNLHINSLELGDSAVYFCASSYQNQPQHFGDGTRLSIL.

This clonotype was observed many times. This chain connects TRBV12-3 or TRBV12-4 to TRBJ1-1; D is possibly TRBD1 (5 bases). The CDR3 spans 15 residues. V lost 7 bases and J lost 4, with 19 bases in between. The CDR3 nucleotides read TGTGCCAGCAACCCCGGGGACGGAAGGGGCACTGAAGCTTTCTTT. Its protein product is CASNPGDGRGTEAFF.

At least ten counts were recorded for this clonotype. The chain uses TRBV6-5 and TRBJ2-5; a possible D gene is TRBD1 (5 bases). V was shortened by 2 bases and J by 2 bases, with 12 bases between the two germline ends. CDR3 size: 15 residues. Germline CDR1 reads MNHEY; CDR2 reads SVGAGI. CDR3 amino acids: CASSYEPGLQETQYF. CDR3 nucleotides: TGTGCCAGCAGTTACGAACCAGGGCTACAAGAGACCCAGTACTTC.

This clonotype came up many times. This chain connects TRBV11-3 to TRBJ1-1, with D unclear. The CDR3 consists of 13 residues. V was shortened by 8 bases and J by 1 base, with 11 bases between the two germline ends. Germline values: CDR1 SGHNT, CDR2 YENEEA. The CDR3 loop is CASPRPGNTEAFF. The CDR3 DNA sequence: TGTGCCAGCCCCCGGCCGGGGAACACTGAAGCTTTCTTT.

This chain joins TRBV6-1 and TRBJ2-1; 16 bases are a match to TRBD2. V lost 6 bases and J lost 4; bases outside the gene matches: 6. The CDR3 contains 17 residues. Germline CDR1 and CDR2: MNHNS and SASEGT. This chain's CDR3 is CASRGTSGGARYNEQFF. DNA of the CDR3: TGTGCCAGCAGAGGGACTAGCGGGGGGGCCAGGTACAATGAGCAGTTCTTC.

J is TRBJ1-6 and V is TRBV3-1, with no clear D. The CDR3 contains 16 residues. Trimming removed 3 bases from V and 7 bases from J, with 16 bases in between. The germline CDR1 and CDR2 sequences are LGHDT and YNNKEL (reference sequence). The chain's CDR3 is CASSHRPPTENSPLHF. Written as DNA, the CDR3 is TGTGCCAGCAGCCACCGCCCCCCGACCGAGAATTCACCCCTCCACTTT.

The table lists this clonotype with a count of one. This chain uses TRBV25-1 with TRBJ1-2; D might be TRBD1 (5 bases). The CDR3 loop spans 15 amino acids. Per the germline V gene, CDR1 is MGHDK and CDR2 is SYGVNS. The V end lost 3 bases, the J end lost 8 bases, and 19 bases lay between the germline ends. CDR3 sequence (DNA): TGTGCCAGCAGTGACTCTACGGGGACGGGGGGGGGCTACACCTTC. As protein: CASSDSTGTGGGYTF.

This clonotype was counted at least ten times. The genes are TRBV12-5 and TRBJ1-2, with a tentative D call TRBD1 (5 bases). Germline V gives CDR1 LGHNT, CDR2 FRNRAP. V gave up 0 bases and J gave up 8 bases, with 13 bases separating them. This CDR3 has 14 residues. CDR3 residues: CASGLVPEGRGYTF. The CDR3 DNA follows: TGTGCTAGTGGTTTGGTACCGGAGGGGAGAGGCTACACCTTC.

In its sample, this clonotype was seen many times. The chain employs TRBV11-2 and TRBJ2-5; 7 nucleotides agree with TRBD2. The ends lost 8 bases at V and 5 bases at J; junction bases unmatched: 8. The CDR3 is 13 residues long. The V gene's germline CDR1 is SGHAT and CDR2 FQNNGV. As DNA, the CDR3 is TGTGCCAGCGCGGGTGCGGGGGATGAGACCCAGTACTTC. Protein sequence: CASAGAGDETQYF.

This clonotype was counted at least ten times. V is TRBV3-1 and J is TRBJ1-2; D gene uncertain. Germline V gene lookup returns CDR1 LGHDT and CDR2 YNNKEL (reference sequence). The CDR3 contains 12 residues. With 0 bases removed from V and 5 bases from J, the gap between germline ends came to 4 bases. The CDR3 region has the DNA TGTGCCAGCAGCCAAGAGGTTTATGGCTACACCTTC. It is translated as CASSQEVYGYTF.

This clonotype was detected many times. The chain uses TRBV20-1 and TRBJ2-1, with D hard to call. The CDR3 runs 11 residues. V dropped 2 bases and J dropped 11 bases, with 10 bases sitting between them. Germline CDR1 reads DFQATT; CDR2 reads SNEGSKA (reference sequence). The CDR3 DNA reads as TGCAGTGCTAGACCCCTTGACAAGCAGTTCTTC. Its translation is CSARPLDKQFF.

This clonotype has just a few counts. The chain uses TRBV19 and TRBJ1-1; tentative D call: TRBD1 (5 bases). Trimming removed 6 bases from V and 7 bases from J, with 9 bases in between. Germline CDR1 LNHDA, CDR2 SQIVND (reference sequence). This CDR3 is built from 11 residues. CDR3 nucleotide sequence: TGTGCCAGTAGGGGACCGAGTGAAGCTTTCTTT. Its protein product is CASRGPSEAFF. Together with reference TRBV19 and TRBJ1-1, the CDR3 gives the full variable domain: DGGITQSPKYLFRKEGQNVTLSCEQNLNHDAMYWYRQDPGQGLRLIYYSQIVNDFQKGDIAEGYSVSREKKESFPLTVTSAQKNPTAFYLCASRGPSEAFFGQGTRLTVV.

This clonotype was found many times. This sequence joins TRBV27 and TRBJ2-7; D is ambiguous. The germline V and J ends were trimmed by 4 bases and 0 bases, with 7 bases remaining between them. Germline values: CDR1 MNHEY, CDR2 SMNVEV (reference sequence). The CDR3 extends over 13 amino acids. The CDR3: CASSYTYSYEQYF. The CDR3 DNA sequence: TGTGCCAGCAGTTACACTTACTCCTACGAGCAGTACTTC.

This clonotype occurred a few times. The chain combines TRBV7-3 with TRBJ2-2, with a possible D match to TRBD1 (5 bases). V was pared by 5 bases and J by 5 bases, with 9 bases between. This CDR3 comprises 13 residues. CDR1 and CDR2 from the germline V gene are SGHTA and FQGTGA. CDR3 DNA: TGTGCCAGCAGCGACAAGGGGACCGGGGAGCTGTTTTTT. Its translation is CASSDKGTGELFF. The whole variable domain, filled in from reference TRBV7-3 and TRBJ2-2, reads GAGVSQTPSNKVTEKGKYVELRCDPISGHTALYWYRQSLGQGPEFLIYFQGTGAADDSGLPNDRFFAVRPEGSVSTLKIQRTERGDSAVYLCASSDKGTGELFFGEGSRLTVL.

This clonotype was counted many times. The chain joins TRBV6-2 or TRBV6-3 to TRBJ2-1, with TRBD2 matching over 13 bases. Germline values: CDR1 MNHEY, CDR2 SVGEGT. CDR3 size: 17 residues. With 4 bases clipped from V and 5 bases from J, the junction kept 8 bases outside the gene matches. CDR3 in DNA: TGTGCCAGCAGTTCTAGACTAGCGGGGGGCCTCCACAATGAGCAGTTCTTC. Protein: CASSSRLAGGLHNEQFF.

This clonotype was picked up a small number of times. The chain employs TRBV27 and TRBJ2-3, with 9 bases lining up with TRBD1. The V gene end was trimmed by 3 bases and the J gene end by 1 base; junction bases not matched to a gene: 2. CDR3 length: 15 residues. Germline lookup yields CDR1 MNHEY and CDR2 SMNVEV (reference sequence). This CDR3 is CASSFRTGGTDTQYF. CDR3 coding DNA: TGTGCCAGCAGTTTTAGGACAGGGGGCACAGATACGCAGTATTTT.

This clonotype was seen more than once but under ten times. As DNA, the CDR3 is TGTGCCAGCAGCTTGGGGGTGACACTGAACACCGGGGAGCTGTTTTTT. It yields the protein CASSLGVTLNTGELFF. The V call is TRBV5-5, the J call TRBJ2-2; no clear D. Germline V CDR1 and CDR2: SGHKS, YYEKEE (reference sequence). Trimming removed 0 bases from V and 1 base from J, with 10 bases in between. The CDR3 is 16 amino acids.

The table lists this clonotype with many counts. This chain connects TRBV20-1 to TRBJ2-1; 12 positions agree with TRBD2. The germline CDR1 and CDR2 sequences are DFQATT and SNEGSKA (reference sequence). Unmatched junction bases numbered 1, after V lost 5 bases and J lost 2 bases. This CDR3 is 14 amino acids long. CDR3 loop: CSASSGGAYNEQFF. As DNA, the CDR3 is TGCAGTGCTTCTAGCGGGGGGGCCTACAATGAGCAGTTCTTC.

This clonotype was seen repeatedly, ten times or more. This chain connects TRBV6-1 to TRBJ1-6; 9 bases match TRBD1. CDR1 is MNHNS and CDR2 is SASEGT in the germline V gene. The CDR3 has 15 residues. J was trimmed by 9 bases and V by 5 bases; bases with no gene match: 8. This CDR3 reads CASSPGQGKASPLHF. For the CDR3, the DNA is TGTGCCAGCAGTCCCGGACAGGGGAAAGCTTCACCCCTCCACTTT.

The chain has TRBV6-1 and TRBJ1-4; D unresolved. Trimming took 3 bases from V and 1 from J, leaving 6 bases between them. The length of the CDR3 is 14 residues. Germline V gene lookup returns CDR1 MNHNS and CDR2 SASEGT. DNA of the CDR3: TGTGCCAGCAGTGACAGGATAACTAATGAAAAACTGTTTTTT. It is translated as CASSDRITNEKLFF.

In this sample, this clonotype turned up many times. CDR3 bases: TGCGCCAACAACCCTAGGTCACAGCATAACTATGGCTACACCTTC. Amino acids: CANNPRSQHNYGYTF. The chain carries TRBV5-1 and TRBJ1-2; unclear D gene. Trimming stripped 9 bases from V and 1 base from J, with 19 bases between. CDR1 is SGHRS and CDR2 is YFSETQ in the germline V gene. The CDR3 runs 15 residues.

This clonotype was detected many times. The V call is TRBV3-1, the J call TRBJ1-5, with TRBD1 as a possible D gene (5 bases). V was cut by 2 bases and J by 7 bases, with 9 bases left in between. This CDR3 spans 13 amino acids. Germline V gives CDR1 LGHDT, CDR2 YNNKEL (reference sequence). The CDR3 loop is CASSQQGGQPQHF. As DNA, the CDR3 is TGTGCCAGCAGCCAACAGGGAGGACAGCCCCAGCATTTT.

This clonotype was picked up many times. The genes are TRBV20-1 and TRBJ2-7; 9 nucleotides match TRBD1. Trimming cost V 6 bases and J 3 bases; bases outside gene matches: 12. Germline V gene sequence: CDR1 DFQATT, CDR2 SNEGSKA (reference sequence). This CDR3 is 15 amino acids long. The CDR3 nucleotides read TGCAGTGCACAAACCTGGGACAGGGTGAGCTACGAGCAGTACTTC. Residues: CSAQTWDRVSYEQYF.

This clonotype has ten or more counts. This chain links TRBV27 with TRBJ2-3; D tentatively reads TRBD1 or TRBD2 (6 bases each). Trimming left V 5 bases short and J 6 bases short, with 15 bases between. Germline values: CDR1 MNHEY, CDR2 SMNVEV (reference sequence). The CDR3 is 14 residues long. The CDR3 region has the DNA TGTGCCAGCAGTCGGAGGGGGGCAATGGATACGCAGTATTTT. Encoded protein: CASSRRGAMDTQYF.

This clonotype was seen at least ten times. The chain joins TRBV12-3 or TRBV12-4 to TRBJ1-4; D is ambiguous. The CDR3 consists of 13 residues. Trimming pared 6 bases from V and 4 bases from J, leaving 9 bases between. The DNA for the CDR3 is TGTGCCAGCAGCGGTCAGGTTAATGAAAAACTGTTTTTT. Its translation is CASSGQVNEKLFF.

The V gene is TRBV5-6, the J gene TRBJ2-7; D not resolved. V was clipped by 5 bases and J by 7 bases, with 13 bases between them. Looked up from germline, CDR1 is SGHDT and CDR2 is YYEEEE. The CDR3 extends over 12 amino acids. The CDR3 is CASRKWGGEQYF. In DNA form, the CDR3 reads TGTGCCAGCAGGAAATGGGGTGGGGAGCAGTACTTC.